Below are 16 T cell receptor beta chains sequenced from a single sample in a study of blood T cell repertoires in COVID-19. The assay was immunoSEQ multiplex PCR, and TCRdb's table has in-frame clones only and misses some. The data show some 86,000 clones, 75% to 95% seen once. The material sequenced was peripheral blood. The receptors derive from a human donor with active COVID-19. The donor label of this sample is uncertain.

This clone appeared a single time. The V call is TRBV5-1, the J call TRBJ2-1; 9 nucleotides align to TRBD1. Germline trimming cut 2 bases from V and 0 bases from J; bases unmatched to any gene: 12. This CDR3 contains 19 residues. CDR1 is SGHRS, CDR2 YFSETQ, per germline. CDR3 bases: TGCGCCAGCAGCTTCCGGGACAGGGTGCCCCTAGACTCCTACAATGAGCAGTTCTTC. It is translated as CASSFRDRVPLDSYNEQFF.

The chain joins TRBV10-3 to TRBJ1-1; 7 nucleotides agree with TRBD1. Per the germline V gene, CDR1 is ENHRY and CDR2 is SYGVKD. The CDR3 is 13 amino acids. With 6 bases clipped from V and 4 bases from J, the junction kept 5 bases outside the gene matches. This CDR3 reads CAIRGPGGTEAFF. In nucleotides, the CDR3 is TGTGCCATCAGGGGCCCAGGGGGCACTGAAGCTTTCTTT.

This chain uses TRBV5-1 with TRBJ2-3, with D possibly TRBD2 on 7 matching bases. Trimming cost V 1 base and J 2 bases, with 11 bases left between them. Germline V gene lookup returns CDR1 SGHRS and CDR2 YFSETQ. This CDR3 is built from 15 residues. CDR3: CASSLSGGFTDTQYF. CDR3 coding DNA: TGCGCCAGCAGCTTGTCGGGGGGCTTCACAGATACGCAGTATTTT.

The genes are TRBV2 and TRBJ1-6; D may be TRBD1 (5 bases). The CDR3 loop spans 15 amino acids. Germline CDR1 reads SNHLY; CDR2 reads FYNNEI. V lost 8 bases and J 0 bases, leaving 11 bases between the germline ends. The CDR3 coding sequence is TGTGCCAGCTGGTCGGGGGGCTCCTATAATTCACCCCTCCACTTT. It specifies CASWSGGSYNSPLHF.

As DNA, the CDR3 is TGTGCCAGCAGTTACTCCCTCCCGAGCTCCTACAATGAGCAGTTCTTC. It yields the protein CASSYSLPSSYNEQFF. V usage is TRBV6-2 or TRBV6-3 and J usage is TRBJ2-1; D is undetermined. V lost 0 bases, J lost 0 bases, and 9 bases lay in between. CDR1 MNHEY and CDR2 SVGEGT come from the germline V gene. The CDR3 sequence is 16 residues long.

The V and J genes are TRBV5-1 and TRBJ2-7; maybe TRBD1 (6 bases). The CDR3 length is 15 residues. The germline CDR1 and CDR2 sequences are SGHRS and YFSETQ. The V end lost 3 bases, the J end lost 2 bases, and 15 bases lay between the germline ends. CDR3 nucleotides: TGCGCCAGCAGCTCCGCACGCGACAGGCCCTACGAGCAGTACTTC. Translating it yields CASSSARDRPYEQYF.

The genes are TRBV28 and TRBJ1-5, with 9 nucleotides matching TRBD1. Germline V gene data show CDR1 as MDHEN and CDR2 as SYDVKM. The CDR3 is made up of 20 amino acids. V was clipped by 3 bases and J by 0 bases; unmatched bases: 15. CDR3 residues: CASSFRSWDRVEFSNQPQHF. The CDR3 DNA reads TGTGCCAGCAGTTTTCGTTCCTGGGACAGGGTTGAATTTAGCAATCAGCCCCAGCATTTT.

The rearrangement links TRBV5-4 to TRBJ2-3, with 9 positions matching TRBD2. V lost 4 bases to trimming and J lost 1 base; unmatched junction nucleotides: 4. The CDR3 extends over 15 amino acids. Germline V gene data show CDR1 as SGHNT and CDR2 as YYREEE (reference sequence). CDR3 sequence (DNA): TGTGCCAGCAGCGCGGGGGGGCCGCGCACAGATACGCAGTATTTT. Its translation: CASSAGGPRTDTQYF.

The V and J genes are TRBV2 and TRBJ1-2; TRBD1 matches 7 bases. V lost 0 bases, J lost 7 bases, and 5 bases stayed unmatched. The germline V gene encodes CDR1 SNHLY and CDR2 FYNNEI. The CDR3 extends over 14 amino acids. Here the CDR3 reads CASSEALPGGGYTF. The CDR3 coding sequence is TGTGCCAGCAGTGAAGCGTTGCCAGGGGGTGGCTACACCTTC.

CDR3 sequence: CASSIYSGQGNNEQFF. The CDR3 nucleotides read TGTGCCAGTAGTATTTATTCGGGACAGGGGAACAATGAGCAGTTCTTC. The chain has TRBV19 and TRBJ2-1; 10 nucleotides align to TRBD1. This CDR3 region has 16 residues. Germline CDR1 and CDR2: LNHDA and SQIVND (reference sequence). Trimming took 3 bases from V and 5 from J; bases not matched to a gene: 7.

The V and J genes are TRBV19 and TRBJ2-7; TRBD2 matches at 11 bases. The CDR3 has 18 amino acids. Germline V gene lookup returns CDR1 LNHDA and CDR2 SQIVND (reference sequence). V shed 0 bases, J shed 2 bases, and the junction held 9 bases outside the gene matches. CDR3 nucleotide sequence: TGTGCCAGTAGTATAGAGGGCCCGACTAGCGGGGAGCCCTACGAGCAGTACTTC. Its protein is CASSIEGPTSGEPYEQYF.

V and J are TRBV28 and TRBJ1-1; weak D call: TRBD1 (5 bases). In germline, CDR1 is MDHEN, CDR2 SYDVKM. The CDR3 spans 12 residues. V gave up 6 bases and J gave up 6 bases, with 11 bases separating them. The CDR3 sequence: CASRQDTPEAFF. The CDR3 nucleotides read TGTGCCAGCAGACAGGATACGCCTGAAGCTTTCTTT.

The rearrangement links TRBV15 to TRBJ2-1; TRBD2 matches 9 bases. This CDR3 spans 18 amino acids. V was clipped by 1 base and J by 4 bases; unmatched bases: 11. Per the germline V gene, CDR1 is LNHNV and CDR2 is YYDKDF (reference sequence). In DNA form, the CDR3 reads TGTGCCACCAGCAGAGGCCCCGAAGCGGGGGGCCTTTACAATGAGCAGTTCTTC. Its protein product is CATSRGPEAGGLYNEQFF.

In this sample, this clone turned up once. V gene TRBV4-1 combines with J gene TRBJ2-3; D is perhaps TRBD1 (6 bases). Germline CDR1 is MGHRA and CDR2 is YSYEKL. V gave up 1 base and J gave up 3 bases, with 14 bases separating them. The CDR3 has 16 amino acids. In DNA form, the CDR3 reads TGCGCCAGCAGCCAAGGAGACAGGTGGAATACAGATACGCAGTATTTT. Protein sequence: CASSQGDRWNTDTQYF.

The genes are TRBV3-1 (or the pseudogene TRBV3-2) and TRBJ2-3, with 9 bases identical to TRBD2. J lost 1 base, V lost 2 bases, and 4 bases had no gene match. CDR1 is LGHDT, CDR2 YNNKEL, per germline (reference sequence). The CDR3 consists of 16 residues. CDR3 amino acids: CASSQWASGGTDTQYF. CDR3 nucleotides: TGTGCCAGCAGCCAATGGGCTAGCGGGGGCACAGATACGCAGTATTTT.

The chain links TRBV28 to TRBJ1-2; 9 bases fit TRBD1. With 1 base clipped from V and 14 bases from J, the junction kept 8 bases outside the gene matches. Looked up from germline, CDR1 is MDHEN and CDR2 is SYDVKM. The CDR3 contains 13 residues. The CDR3 protein is CASSLFSGTGLTF. CDR3 DNA sequence: TGTGCCAGCAGTTTATTCTCCGGGACAGGGTTGACCTTC.